This TCR beta chain appears in the sequencing data of a study of molecular identifiers for immune sequencing clone quantification. When naive CD8 T cells were sorted, they were gated as CD8+CD4-CCR7+CD45RA+. It was with previously described methods and listed TCR primers that bulk TCR libraries were made. Each CDR3 protein is one row after TCRdb ran MiXCR on the PCR reads. This table has 70,000 to 95,000 distinct CDR3 sequences, around a fifth appearing once. This clonotype was counted at least ten times. Specimen: naive CD8+ T cells from blood, with Jurkat cell RNA spiked in. Subset defined: FACS-sorted CD8+CD4-CCR7+CD45RA+ naive T cells. This sequence originates from a human donor in good health. Some libraries in this study had Jurkat cell RNA spiked in.

In DNA, the CDR3 is TGTGCCAGCAGCCCAACACAGACAGGGGGCGCGACAGATACGCAGTATTTT. Translation: CASSPTQTGGATDTQYF. The chain is built from TRBV9 and TRBJ2-3, with 10 positions matching TRBD1. V was clipped by 4 bases and J by 3 bases; unmatched bases: 11. CDR3 length: 17 residues. CDR1 is SGDLS and CDR2 is YYNGEE in the germline V gene.